The clone carrying this TCR beta chain was counted between two and nine times. These data originate in a study of T-cell reconstitution after alpha-beta-depleted transplantation in children. CDR3 length: 16 residues. Trimming pared 5 bases from V and 8 bases from J, leaving 22 bases between. Unique molecular identifiers tagged the TCRbeta library. TCRdb called the PCR reads again in MiXCR, with one record for every CDR3 protein. The sample shows nearly 400,000 distinct CDR3 sequences, roughly 20% of them seen only once. This clonotype was obtained from a human donor who donated a stem cell graft to a child with acute myeloid leukemia. The sequences come from PBMCs from the stem cell graft donor, collected from the stem cell graft. The chain uses TRBV12-3 or TRBV12-4 and TRBJ2-1, with D possibly being TRBD2 (5 bases). The CDR3 DNA sequence: TGTGCCAGCAGTCCGACGCTACCTAGCTATGTTGATGAGCAGTTCTTC. It specifies CASSPTLPSYVDEQFF.